This TCR beta chain derives from a study of naive and memory T cell subsets. Study-level points and caveats: There was no ground truth to check naive and memory subset results.

The beta constant-region primer was an equimolar mix of two oligonucleotides covering TRBC1 and TRBC2. Ligated cDNA was amplified by four rounds of PCR with nested alpha and beta constant-region primers and SP2. TCRdb passed the UMI-ligation and nested PCR reads through MiXCR, listing each CDR3 protein once. This table has roughly 140,000 distinct CDR3 sequences, over 15% appearing once. The germline gives CDR1 SGHKS, CDR2 YYEKEE (reference sequence). CDR3 length equals 13 residues. The J segment lost 4 bases and the V segment lost 3 bases, leaving 2 bases of the junction unmatched. Note on this clonotype: Its antigen remains unidentified.

The V and J genes are TRBV5-5 and TRBJ2-5; 8 nucleotides match TRBD1. Sequencing was done on a sample of naive CD4+ T cells from blood. The sequence was collected from a human donor in good health. The CDR3 nucleotides are TGTGCCAGCAGCTGGACAGGGATAGAGACCCAGTACTTC. Translating it yields CASSWTGIETQYF.